This TCR beta chain appears in the sequencing data of a study of monozygotic twins with inflammatory bowel disease. Following a re-call of the 5' RACE reads, TCRdb has one entry per CDR3 protein and lacks DNA. This repertoire includes some 200,000 distinct CDR3 sequences. The study's findings and limits: Heterogeneous immunosuppressive treatment regimens may have introduced variability into patient repertoires.

CDR3 size: 17 residues. Germline V gene data show CDR1 as SGHDN and CDR2 as FVKESK. Concerning this clonotype itself: No antigen is known for it.

The genes are TRBV14 and TRBJ1-6; TCRdb's assignment of TRBD1 cannot be checked, as there is no DNA. Sequenced: blood. The clonotype originates from a human donor with ulcerative colitis or Crohn's disease, or a healthy co-twin of an affected twin (not recorded which). The CDR3 sequence: CASSQDTAKGASSPLHF.